Listed below are T cell receptor beta chains from one sample, sequenced in a study of blood T cells in healthy people across ages. A single record per CDR3 protein comes from TCRdb applying MiXCR to the 5' RACE reads. The sample carries approximately 600,000 distinct CDR3 sequences, about 53% recorded once. Specimen: blood. Receptors originate from a man aged 55 to 70 in good health. The CDR3 runs from the conserved cysteine through the conserved F or W. The order of the fields is J gene, clone size, D gene, V gene, CDR3 protein, CDR3 DNA. The D gene is left open where the match is weak. The size entry is marked missing in some rows and otherwise reads once, few, many or a size class.

TRBJ1-2	NA	NA	TRBV12-3/TRBV12-4	CASKSYNNYGYTF	TGTGCCAGCAAATCCTACAATAACTATGGCTACACCTTC
TRBJ2-2	NA	NA	TRBV4-1	CASSQVGRRELFF	TGCGCCAGCAGCCAAGTGGGCCGCAGGGAGCTGTTTTTT
TRBJ2-1	many	NA	TRBV18	CASSRMTSRGGYNEQFF	TGTGCCAGCTCACGAATGACTTCTAGGGGGGGATACAATGAGCAGTTCTTC
TRBJ2-3	NA	TRBD2	TRBV4-2	CASSPAGGPADTQYF	TGTGCCAGCAGCCCGGCGGGGGGGCCCGCAGATACGCAGTATTTT
TRBJ1-2	NA	NA	TRBV7-2	CASSPGLNNYGYTF	TGTGCCAGCAGCCCGGGACTTAATAACTATGGCTACACCTTC
TRBJ2-6	NA	TRBD2	TRBV3-1	CASSQDRGVGANVLTF	TGTGCCAGCAGCCAAGATCGGGGGGTTGGGGCCAACGTCCTGACTTTC
TRBJ2-6	few	NA	TRBV15	CATSSRSSGANVLTF	TGTGCCACCAGCAGTAGAAGCTCTGGGGCCAACGTCCTGACTTTC
TRBJ1-3	NA	NA	TRBV7-9	CASRGISGNTIYF	TGTGCCAGCAGGGGGATCTCTGGAAACACCATATATTTT
TRBJ2-3	NA	NA	TRBV20-1	CSARRGAGAGTDTQYF	TGCAGTGCCAGGAGGGGGGCTGGGGCGGGCACAGATACGCAGTATTTT
TRBJ2-7	NA	NA	TRBV15	CATASGTVSYEQYF	TGTGCCACCGCCTCGGGGACGGTTTCCTACGAGCAGTACTTC
TRBJ2-7	NA	TRBD1	TRBV7-9	CASSPGQGADEQYF	TGTGCCAGCAGCCCTGGACAGGGAGCCGACGAGCAGTACTTC
TRBJ2-7	few	TRBD2	TRBV29-1	CSVTRGGSYEQYF	TGCAGCGTCACGCGGGGGGGCTCCTACGAGCAGTACTTC
TRBJ2-7	many	TRBD1	TRBV10-3	CAISESGQGYEQYF	TGTGCCATCAGTGAGTCCGGACAGGGTTACGAGCAGTACTTC
TRBJ2-1	NA	TRBD2	TRBV29-1	CSGAGGLSYNEQFF	TGCAGCGGAGCGGGAGGACTATCCTACAATGAGCAGTTCTTC
TRBJ2-5	NA	TRBD1	TRBV11-2	CASSSGQAAQETQYF	TGTGCCAGCAGCTCTGGACAGGCCGCTCAAGAGACCCAGTACTTC
TRBJ1-6	NA	TRBD1	TRBV25-1	CASSNIGGLNSPLHF	TGTGCCAGCAGCAATATAGGGGGCCTGAATTCACCCCTCCACTTT
TRBJ2-1	NA	NA	TRBV4-1	CASSQDRGASSYNEQFF	TGCGCCAGCAGCCAAGATCGGGGCGCCAGCTCCTACAATGAGCAGTTCTTC
TRBJ2-1	NA	TRBD1	TRBV5-1	CASSEGQGTYNEQFF	TGCGCCAGCAGCGAAGGACAGGGAACCTACAATGAGCAGTTCTTC
TRBJ2-7	NA	TRBD1	TRBV29-1	CSGHTGDEQYF	TGCAGCGGCCACACAGGGGACGAGCAGTACTTC
TRBJ2-7	few	NA	TRBV5-1	CASSLQGGRYEQYF	TGCGCCAGCAGCTTGCAAGGGGGACGGTACGAGCAGTACTTC
TRBJ2-7	NA	TRBD2	TRBV5-5	CASSLGGGPASYEQYF	TGTGCCAGCAGCCTAGGCGGGGGGCCAGCTTCCTACGAGCAGTACTTC
TRBJ2-2	NA	TRBD2	TRBV12-3/TRBV12-4	CASSVPRGTNTGELFF	TGTGCCAGCAGTGTCCCGCGGGGGACGAACACCGGGGAGCTGTTTTTT
TRBJ2-1	NA	TRBD2	TRBV7-9	CASSTTSGRYNEQFF	TGTGCCAGCAGCACCACTAGCGGACGATACAATGAGCAGTTCTTC
TRBJ1-2	few	NA	TRBV6-5	CASSYSSGVRVYGYTF	TGTGCCAGCAGTTACTCGAGCGGGGTTCGGGTCTATGGCTACACCTTC
TRBJ2-2	NA	NA	TRBV5-1	CASTRESPNTGELFF	TGCGCCAGCACCCGGGAATCCCCGAACACCGGGGAGCTGTTTTTT
TRBJ2-1	NA	NA	TRBV7-2	CASSFGQGALSEQFF	TGTGCCAGCAGCTTCGGACAAGGAGCACTCAGTGAGCAGTTCTTC
TRBJ2-1	once	NA	TRBV25-1	CASSRSVVSYNEQFF	TGTGCCAGCAGTAGGTCAGTTGTCTCCTACAATGAGCAGTTCTTC